The 15 T cell receptor beta chains below all came from one sample that was sequenced in a study of T cell responses to AZD1222 COVID-19 vaccine. TCRdb's table, derived via immunoSEQ multiplex PCR, lists solely in-frame clones and lacks some. The sample contains 150,000 to 200,000 clones, about 86% of which appear only once. The specimen was peripheral blood, collected 28 days after the second AZD1222 dose. The source of these receptors is an adult who received the AZD1222 COVID-19 vaccine.

Only a few counts were recorded for this clone. The genes are TRBV7-2 and TRBJ2-7; 8 bases agree with TRBD1. This CDR3 is 15 amino acids long. After removal of 5 bases from V and 3 bases from J, the junction contained 9 bases not matched to a gene. Germline CDR1 reads SGHTA; CDR2 reads FQGNSA. The CDR3 DNA reads as TGTGCCAGCAGCCCCGGGCGACAGGGGAACTACGAGCAGTACTTC. This encodes CASSPGRQGNYEQYF.

The rearrangement uses TRBV7-9 and TRBJ2-3; 8 nucleotides align to TRBD2. Per germline, CDR1 SEHNR and CDR2 FQNEAQ (reference sequence). With 5 bases clipped from V and 5 bases from J, the junction kept 12 bases outside the gene matches. There are 16 residues in the CDR3. The CDR3 region is CASSPSGAGEVDTQYF. CDR3 DNA sequence: TGTGCCAGCAGCCCGTCGGGAGCGGGGGAGGTAGATACGCAGTATTTT.

The chain couples TRBV4-1 to TRBJ1-5, with D perhaps TRBD1 (6 bases). The length of the CDR3 is 15 residues. Germline CDR1 MGHRA, CDR2 YSYEKL. The germline V and J ends were trimmed by 0 bases and 2 bases, with 8 bases remaining between them. The CDR3 spells CASSQDPGGNQPQHF. The CDR3 DNA follows: TGCGCCAGCAGCCAAGATCCAGGGGGCAATCAGCCCCAGCATTTT.

The chain combines TRBV27 with TRBJ1-4; D is undetermined. This CDR3 comprises 16 residues. The V end lost 5 bases, the J end lost 0 bases, and 13 bases lay between the germline ends. CDR1 is MNHEY and CDR2 is SMNVEV in the germline V gene (reference sequence). DNA of the CDR3: TGTGCCAGCAGTGTGGGCAGAACTGCAACTAATGAAAAACTGTTTTTT. Translated, it gives CASSVGRTATNEKLFF.

This sequence joins TRBV3-1 (or the pseudogene TRBV3-2) and TRBJ1-5, with D unclear. Germline V gene sequence: CDR1 LGHDT, CDR2 YNNKEL (reference sequence). The CDR3 consists of 14 residues. The ends were cut back, 0 bases at V and 6 bases at J, with 9 bases in the middle. CDR3 loop: CASSQDRGVQPQHF. The DNA for the CDR3 is TGTGCCAGCAGCCAAGATCGCGGAGTTCAGCCCCAGCATTTT.

The rearrangement uses TRBV3-1 (or the pseudogene TRBV3-2) and TRBJ1-3; D not resolved. CDR3 size: 14 residues. Germline CDR1 and CDR2: LGHDT and YNNKEL (reference sequence). With 1 base removed from V and 3 bases from J, the gap between germline ends came to 7 bases. The CDR3 DNA reads TGTGCCAGCAGCCAAGTCCCCTATGGAAACACCATATATTTT. This codes for CASSQVPYGNTIYF.

The gene calls are TRBV7-8 and TRBJ1-4; D may be TRBD1 (6 bases). The CDR3 covers 14 residues. Germline V gene sequence: CDR1 SGHVS, CDR2 FQNEAQ. V lost 7 bases and J lost 10, with 19 bases in between. Written as DNA, the CDR3 is TGTGCCAGCACACAGGGCGAAGGACGGGGAAAACTGTTTTTT. It encodes CASTQGEGRGKLFF.

This chain links TRBV6-5 with TRBJ2-7, with TRBD2 identical over 8 bases. V lost 0 bases to trimming and J lost 3 bases; unmatched junction nucleotides: 4. The CDR3 has 15 residues. In germline, CDR1 is MNHEY, CDR2 SVGAGI. The CDR3 region has the DNA TGTGCCAGCAGTTACTCGAGACGGGGGGGCTACGAGCAGTACTTC. This translates into CASSYSRRGGYEQYF.

J is TRBJ1-6 and V is TRBV5-5; D is undetermined. Germline CDR1 SGHKS, CDR2 YYEKEE (reference sequence). The CDR3 is 15 amino acids. The V gene lost 7 bases and the J gene lost 7 bases, with 18 bases spanning the gap. CDR3 DNA sequence: TGTGCCAGCCTCCCCAGGCCAGGCGACAATTCACCCCTCCACTTT. Its protein is CASLPRPGDNSPLHF.

The rearrangement links TRBV30 to TRBJ1-5; unclear D gene. Trimming removed 1 base at V and 4 bases at J, with 5 bases between. CDR1 and CDR2 from the germline V gene are GTSNPN and SVGIG (reference sequence). The CDR3 totals 12 residues. The CDR3 protein is CAWSETNQPQHF. The CDR3 DNA is TGTGCCTGGAGTGAGACTAATCAGCCCCAGCATTTT.

The chain employs TRBV28 and TRBJ1-4, with a possible D match to TRBD1 (6 bases). The CDR3 contains 16 residues. V lost 3 bases and J 7 bases, leaving 18 bases between the germline ends. Germline CDR1 and CDR2: MDHEN and SYDVKM. The CDR3 protein is CASSFRTVIAGEKLFF. The CDR3 coding sequence is TGTGCCAGCAGTTTCAGGACAGTCATCGCGGGTGAAAAACTGTTTTTT. Together with reference TRBV28 and TRBJ1-4, the CDR3 gives the full variable domain: DVKVTQSSRYLVKRTGEKVFLECVQDMDHENMFWYRQDPGLGLRLIYFSYDVKMKEKGDIPEGYSVSREKKERFSLILESASTNQTSMYLCASSFRTVIAGEKLFFGSGTQLSVL.

In its sample, this clone was seen a few times. J is TRBJ2-7 and V is TRBV7-6, with 11 bases identical to TRBD1. CDR1 and CDR2 (germline): SGHVS, FNYEAQ. The CDR3 covers 15 residues. Trimming at V came to 5 bases and at J to 3 bases, leaving 6 bases not matched to a gene. CDR3 region: CASSPEGTGGYEQYF. CDR3 nucleotide sequence: TGTGCCAGCAGCCCAGAGGGGACAGGGGGCTACGAGCAGTACTTC. The full variable domain, with the rest looked up from reference TRBV7-6 and TRBJ2-7, is GAGVSQSPRYKVTKRGQDVALRCDPISGHVSLYWYRQALGQGPEFLTYFNYEAQQDKSGLPNDRFSAERPEGSISTLTIQRTEQRDSAMYRCASSPEGTGGYEQYFGPGTRLTVT.

The V gene is TRBV30, the J gene TRBJ2-7, with TRBD1 matching 10 bases. J lost 1 base, V lost 4 bases, and 4 bases had no gene match. Germline loops: CDR1 GTSNPN, CDR2 SVGIG (reference sequence). This CDR3 comprises 14 residues. CDR3 region: CAWTMDRGSYEQYF. CDR3 in DNA: TGTGCCTGGACCATGGACAGGGGGTCCTACGAGCAGTACTTC.

The CDR3 DNA is TGTGCCAGCAGCCATCAAGTAGGGGGCAGGAATGAGCAGTTCTTC. Amino acid sequence: CASSHQVGGRNEQFF. This chain connects TRBV7-3 to TRBJ2-1, with 7 bases matching TRBD1. This CDR3 contains 15 residues. After removal of 5 bases from V and 7 bases from J, the junction contained 11 bases not matched to a gene. Germline CDR1 reads SGHTA; CDR2 reads FQGTGA.

The V gene is TRBV6-5, the J gene TRBJ1-2, with 10 bases matching TRBD1. The J segment lost 5 bases and the V segment lost 5 bases, leaving 8 bases of the junction unmatched. From germline, CDR1 is MNHEY and CDR2 SVGAGI. This CDR3 contains 15 residues. The CDR3 is CASSTRDRGFYGYTF. As DNA, the CDR3 is TGTGCCAGCAGTACCCGGGACAGGGGTTTTTATGGCTACACCTTC.